These T cell receptor beta chains were read from a single sample in a study of shared clonotypes between healthy human individuals. TCRdb's table, derived via immunoSEQ multiplex PCR, lists solely in-frame clones and lacks some. The sample records about 1.1 million clones, approximately 80% being singletons. The sequenced sample was memory CD4+ T cells from PBMCs. The receptors were gathered from a man in his late teens or twenties in good health. Some clones in this sample may be carry-over from other donors' samples. CDR3s include the opening cysteine and the closing phenylalanine or tryptophan. Each record gives: clone size, J gene, V gene, D gene, CDR3 DNA, CDR3 protein. D genes are given only for firm matches. Size values are once, few and many counts, or a class for expanded clones, and some rows have none.

clone size: -
J gene: TRBJ1-2
V gene: TRBV28
D gene: -
CDR3 DNA: TGTGCCAGCAGTTACCTCTATGGCTACACCTTC
CDR3 protein: CASSYLYGYTF

clone size: -
J gene: TRBJ2-4
V gene: TRBV28
D gene: -
CDR3 DNA: TGTGCCAGCAGTTTAGAGGGGCCGGCCAAAAACATTCAGTACTTC
CDR3 protein: CASSLEGPAKNIQYF

clone size: -
J gene: TRBJ2-7
V gene: TRBV5-1
D gene: TRBD2
CDR3 DNA: TGCGCCAGCAGCGAAATTATAGCGGGACCGAACTACGAGCAGTACTTC
CDR3 protein: CASSEIIAGPNYEQYF

clone size: -
J gene: TRBJ1-2
V gene: TRBV29-1
D gene: -
CDR3 DNA: TGCAGCGGTGGAGGGGATAACTATGGCTACACCTTC
CDR3 protein: CSGGGDNYGYTF

clone size: -
J gene: TRBJ2-5
V gene: TRBV5-1
D gene: -
CDR3 DNA: TGCGCCAGCAGCTTGGATTTGAACCAAGAGACCCAGTACTTC
CDR3 protein: CASSLDLNQETQYF

clone size: -
J gene: TRBJ2-3
V gene: TRBV9
D gene: -
CDR3 DNA: TGTGCCAGCAGCGTAGCGTCAGCCGCAGATACGCAGTATTTT
CDR3 protein: CASSVASAADTQYF

clone size: -
J gene: TRBJ2-7
V gene: TRBV14
D gene: TRBD2
CDR3 DNA: TGTGCCAGCAGCCAGGGACTAGCGAGGAACGAGCAGTACTTC
CDR3 protein: CASSQGLARNEQYF

clone size: -
J gene: TRBJ2-7
V gene: TRBV27
D gene: -
CDR3 DNA: TGTGCCAGCAGTCTCTCCGGGACCCCTGCCGTGCAGTACTTC
CDR3 protein: CASSLSGTPAVQYF

clone size: -
J gene: TRBJ1-2
V gene: TRBV5-6
D gene: -
CDR3 DNA: TGTGCCAGCAGCTTGTTACTTGCGGGGGACTATGGCTACACCTTC
CDR3 protein: CASSLLLAGDYGYTF

clone size: -
J gene: TRBJ1-3
V gene: TRBV4-1
D gene: -
CDR3 DNA: TGCGCCAGCAGCCCTGGGAACCCGGCAAGGGAGGACACCATATATTTT
CDR3 protein: CASSPGNPAREDTIYF

clone size: -
J gene: TRBJ1-4
V gene: TRBV11-2
D gene: -
CDR3 DNA: TGTGCCAGCAGCTTAGGGCGACAGAGGAATGAAAAACTGTTTTTT
CDR3 protein: CASSLGRQRNEKLFF

clone size: many
J gene: TRBJ2-7
V gene: TRBV9
D gene: -
CDR3 DNA: TGTGCCAGCAGCCCTGGCGGATCGCGCTCCTACGAGCAGTACTTC
CDR3 protein: CASSPGGSRSYEQYF

clone size: -
J gene: TRBJ1-1
V gene: TRBV19
D gene: -
CDR3 DNA: TGTGCCAGTACGGTAGGTTGGGGCACTGAAGCTTTCTTT
CDR3 protein: CASTVGWGTEAFF

clone size: -
J gene: TRBJ2-1
V gene: TRBV28
D gene: TRBD2
CDR3 DNA: TGTGCCAGTGGCTCGGGGGGCAATGAGCAGTTCTTC
CDR3 protein: CASGSGGNEQFF

clone size: -
J gene: TRBJ2-3
V gene: TRBV5-1
D gene: TRBD1
CDR3 DNA: TGCGCCAGCAGCGTCGGGACAGCCACAGATACGCAGTATTTT
CDR3 protein: CASSVGTATDTQYF

clone size: few
J gene: TRBJ1-2
V gene: TRBV7-6
D gene: -
CDR3 DNA: TGTGCCAGCAGCCTGGACGCGGGAAACTATGGCTACACCTTC
CDR3 protein: CASSLDAGNYGYTF

clone size: -
J gene: TRBJ2-5
V gene: TRBV28
D gene: -
CDR3 DNA: TGTGCCAGCAGCAAGGCCGGGACCGAGACCCAGTACTTC
CDR3 protein: CASSKAGTETQYF

clone size: -
J gene: TRBJ1-3
V gene: TRBV30
D gene: -
CDR3 DNA: TGTGCCTGGAGTTCGACAGGAGGGAACACCATATATTTT
CDR3 protein: CAWSSTGGNTIYF

clone size: -
J gene: TRBJ2-4
V gene: TRBV11-3
D gene: -
CDR3 DNA: TGTGCCAGCAGCCCCGGGGGCAGGCAAAACATTCAGTACTTC
CDR3 protein: CASSPGGRQNIQYF

clone size: -
J gene: TRBJ2-1
V gene: TRBV7-9
D gene: -
CDR3 DNA: TGTGCCAGCAGCTTATTGGGGGAAGCTGAGCAGTTCTTC
CDR3 protein: CASSLLGEAEQFF

clone size: -
J gene: TRBJ2-2
V gene: TRBV5-1
D gene: -
CDR3 DNA: TGCGCCAGCAGCCGGGGATTGAGCGGGGAGCTGTTTTTT
CDR3 protein: CASSRGLSGELFF

clone size: -
J gene: TRBJ1-3
V gene: TRBV15
D gene: -
CDR3 DNA: TGTGCCACCAGCGTGGTCAAGGGAAACACCATATATTTT
CDR3 protein: CATSVVKGNTIYF

clone size: -
J gene: TRBJ1-2
V gene: TRBV9
D gene: -
CDR3 DNA: TGTGCCAGCAGCGTAGAGCCGACAGCTTTTAACTACACCTTC
CDR3 protein: CASSVEPTAFNYTF

clone size: -
J gene: TRBJ1-4
V gene: TRBV18
D gene: TRBD1
CDR3 DNA: TGTGCCAGCTCACCACGGGGACAGGGTTCTAATGAAAAACTGTTTTTT
CDR3 protein: CASSPRGQGSNEKLFF

clone size: -
J gene: TRBJ1-5
V gene: TRBV28
D gene: -
CDR3 DNA: TGTGCCAGCAGGACGAAGAAGGGATCCAATCAGCCCCAGCATTTT
CDR3 protein: CASRTKKGSNQPQHF

clone size: -
J gene: TRBJ2-3
V gene: TRBV29-1
D gene: TRBD1
CDR3 DNA: TGCAGCGTCGGACAGGGGTCGGCTGATACGCAGTATTTT
CDR3 protein: CSVGQGSADTQYF

clone size: -
J gene: TRBJ1-5
V gene: TRBV15
D gene: -
CDR3 DNA: TGTGCCACCAGCAGAGGGGATCAGCCCCAGCATTTT
CDR3 protein: CATSRGDQPQHF

clone size: -
J gene: TRBJ2-7
V gene: TRBV30
D gene: TRBD1
CDR3 DNA: TGTGCCTGGGAGAGGACAGGGTCCTCCTACGAGCAGTACTTC
CDR3 protein: CAWERTGSSYEQYF

clone size: -
J gene: TRBJ1-1
V gene: TRBV28
D gene: -
CDR3 DNA: TGTGCCAGCAGTCCCCTTGTAGGGGACACCCTCCAGGGCACTGAAGCTTTCTTT
CDR3 protein: CASSPLVGDTLQGTEAFF

clone size: -
J gene: TRBJ2-3
V gene: TRBV21-1
D gene: -
CDR3 DNA: TGTGCCAGCAGCAATGGGGCAGGGGGCACAGATACGCAGTATTTT
CDR3 protein: CASSNGAGGTDTQYF

clone size: -
J gene: TRBJ2-7
V gene: TRBV5-4
D gene: -
CDR3 DNA: TGTGCCAGCAGGGGGATGGGTTCCTACGAGCAGTACTTC
CDR3 protein: CASRGMGSYEQYF

clone size: -
J gene: TRBJ2-2
V gene: TRBV19
D gene: TRBD1
CDR3 DNA: TGTGCCAGTAGTATCCTCAGGGGGAGCACCGGGGAGCTGTTTTTT
CDR3 protein: CASSILRGSTGELFF

clone size: -
J gene: TRBJ2-2
V gene: TRBV9
D gene: TRBD1
CDR3 DNA: TGTGCCAGCAGCGTCACGGACAGGTCGATAACCGGGGAGCTGTTTTTT
CDR3 protein: CASSVTDRSITGELFF

clone size: -
J gene: TRBJ2-2
V gene: TRBV11-2
D gene: -
CDR3 DNA: TGTGCCAGCAGACGCCCCTTCGGGGGACGCAGTTCCGGGGAGCTGTTTTTT
CDR3 protein: CASRRPFGGRSSGELFF

clone size: -
J gene: TRBJ2-7
V gene: TRBV6-6
D gene: TRBD1
CDR3 DNA: TGTGCCAGCAGTAGACAGGGGGCGACTAGTGGGATACAGTACTTC
CDR3 protein: CASSRQGATSGIQYF

clone size: -
J gene: TRBJ1-4
V gene: TRBV7-2
D gene: TRBD1
CDR3 DNA: TGTGCCAGCAGCAACGGACAGGGGAATGAAAAACTGTTTTTT
CDR3 protein: CASSNGQGNEKLFF

clone size: -
J gene: TRBJ2-2
V gene: TRBV28
D gene: -
CDR3 DNA: TGTGCCAGCAGTTCTCCCCAGGGTCCCGGGGAGCTGTTTTTT
CDR3 protein: CASSSPQGPGELFF